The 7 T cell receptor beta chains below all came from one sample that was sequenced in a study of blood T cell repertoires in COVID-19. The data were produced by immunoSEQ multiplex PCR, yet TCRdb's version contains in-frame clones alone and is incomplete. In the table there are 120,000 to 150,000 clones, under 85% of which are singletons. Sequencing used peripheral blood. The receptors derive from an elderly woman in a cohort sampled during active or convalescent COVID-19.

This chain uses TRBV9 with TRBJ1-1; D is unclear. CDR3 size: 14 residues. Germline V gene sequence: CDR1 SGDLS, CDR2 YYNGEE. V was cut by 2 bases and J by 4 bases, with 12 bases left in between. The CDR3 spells CASSVDPGRTEAFF. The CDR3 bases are TGTGCCAGCAGCGTCGACCCGGGTCGCACTGAAGCTTTCTTT.

CDR3 in DNA: TGTGCCAGCAGCCAATACAGGGATGAGCAGTTCTTC. The encoded protein is CASSQYRDEQFF. The gene calls are TRBV6-6 and TRBJ2-1; D possibly corresponds to TRBD1 (6 bases). The CDR3 runs 12 residues. CDR1 is MNHNY, CDR2 SVGAGI, per germline (reference sequence). V lost 6 bases, J lost 8 bases, and 11 bases lay in between.

The CDR3 nucleotides are TGTGCCAGCAGTGACCTAGTGGGGGGGGAGCAGTTCTTC. Translated: CASSDLVGGEQFF. The V gene is TRBV6-4, the J gene TRBJ2-1; 7 nucleotides line up with TRBD2. Germline loops: CDR1 MRHNA, CDR2 SNTAGT. The V gene end was trimmed by 2 bases and the J gene end by 10 bases; junction bases not matched to a gene: 5. This CDR3 spans 13 amino acids.

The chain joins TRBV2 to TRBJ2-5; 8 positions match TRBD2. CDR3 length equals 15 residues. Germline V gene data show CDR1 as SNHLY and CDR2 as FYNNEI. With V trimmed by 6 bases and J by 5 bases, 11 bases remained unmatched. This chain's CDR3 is CASSRTGTRGETQYF. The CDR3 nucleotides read TGTGCCAGCAGCCGAACCGGGACTAGGGGGGAGACCCAGTACTTC.

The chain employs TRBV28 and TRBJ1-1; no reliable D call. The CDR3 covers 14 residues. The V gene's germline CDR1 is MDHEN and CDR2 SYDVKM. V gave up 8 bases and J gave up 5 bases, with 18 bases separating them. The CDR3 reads CASRVYGDTTEAFF. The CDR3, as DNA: TGTGCCAGCCGAGTTTACGGGGATACTACTGAAGCTTTCTTT. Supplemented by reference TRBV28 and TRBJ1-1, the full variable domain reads DVKVTQSSRYLVKRTGEKVFLECVQDMDHENMFWYRQDPGLGLRLIYFSYDVKMKEKGDIPEGYSVSREKKERFSLILESASTNQTSMYLCASRVYGDTTEAFFGQGTRLTVV.

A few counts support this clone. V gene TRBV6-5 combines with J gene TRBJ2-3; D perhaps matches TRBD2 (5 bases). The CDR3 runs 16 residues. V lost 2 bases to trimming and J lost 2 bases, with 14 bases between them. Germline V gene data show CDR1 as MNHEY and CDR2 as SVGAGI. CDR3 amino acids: CASSYGRGTNTDTQYF. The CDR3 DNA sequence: TGTGCCAGCAGTTACGGTCGGGGAACGAACACAGATACGCAGTATTTT.

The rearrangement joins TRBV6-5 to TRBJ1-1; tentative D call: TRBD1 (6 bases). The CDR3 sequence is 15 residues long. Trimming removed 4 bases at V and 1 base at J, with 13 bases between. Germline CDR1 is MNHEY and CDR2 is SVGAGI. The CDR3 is CASSSLGQRNTEAFF. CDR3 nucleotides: TGTGCCAGCAGTTCCTTAGGACAGAGGAACACTGAAGCTTTCTTT.